Listed here are 4 T cell receptor beta chains from one sample, sequenced in a study of T cells in Graves' hyperthyroidism and ophthalmopathy. RNA transcripts provided the source from which TCR beta CDR3 regions were amplified. The HTBI set primed first-round TCR CDR3 RT-PCR. In TCRdb, the multiplex PCR reads were re-called with MiXCR into one record per CDR3 protein. The sample shows hundreds of thousands of distinct CDR3 sequences, 38% of them seen only once. The specimen was blood. The receptors come from a man between 18 and 29 years old with Graves' hyperthyroidism.

This clonotype was found many times. The V and J genes are TRBV7-8 and TRBJ1-5; D unresolved. Germline values: CDR1 SGHVS, CDR2 FQNEAQ. V was cut by 1 base and J by 6 bases, with 7 bases left in between. The CDR3 extends over 13 amino acids. The CDR3 region is CASSLEGSQPQHF. The CDR3 coding sequence is TGTGCCAGCAGCTTAGAGGGATCTCAGCCCCAGCATTTT.

This clonotype was observed at least ten times. This chain links TRBV10-3 with TRBJ1-4; TRBD1 agrees at 8 bases. This CDR3 spans 15 amino acids. V lost 4 bases to trimming and J lost 8 bases; unmatched junction nucleotides: 9. The germline V gene has CDR1 ENHRY and CDR2 SYGVKD. Here the CDR3 DNA reads TGTGCCATCAGTGCCGGGCAGGGGGCGGGCGAAAAACTGTTTTTT. Its translation: CAISAGQGAGEKLFF.

This chain connects TRBV27 to TRBJ2-3; D may match TRBD1 or TRBD2 (6 bases each). V was cut by 1 base and J by 0 bases, with 11 bases left in between. The CDR3 extends over 16 amino acids. Germline V gene lookup returns CDR1 MNHEY and CDR2 SMNVEV (reference sequence). DNA for the CDR3: TGTGCCAGCAGTTTATTGGGGGGCATGAGCACAGATACGCAGTATTTT. Amino acid sequence: CASSLLGGMSTDTQYF.

This sequence joins TRBV6-5 and TRBJ2-5; D is unresolved. Germline V gene data show CDR1 as MNHEY and CDR2 as SVGAGI. V lost 8 bases, J lost 1 base, and 11 bases lay in between. This CDR3 region has 13 residues. CDR3 DNA sequence: TGTGCCAGCGCAAAACTACCCCAAGAGACCCAGTACTTC. Its translation is CASAKLPQETQYF.